What follows are 28 T cell receptor beta chains derived from one specimen sequenced in a study of CD8 T cells in ankylosing spondylitis. TCRdb itself ran the 5' RACE reads through MiXCR, one entry per CDR3 protein. The table includes a few hundred thousand distinct CDR3 sequences, 15% to 20% detected once. Sample: blood, either unsorted or a sorted T cell fraction (not recorded which). Receptors were obtained from a male donor with ankylosing spondylitis or in good health (not recorded which).

This chain connects TRBV10-3 to TRBJ2-7; TRBD2 might be the D (6 bases). The ends were cut back, 7 bases at V and 1 base at J, with 11 bases in the middle. The CDR3 consists of 13 residues. Germline V gene lookup returns CDR1 ENHRY and CDR2 SYGVKD. The CDR3 here is CAITPGGSYEQYF. CDR3 coding DNA: TGTGCCATCACCCCTGGGGGGTCCTACGAGCAGTACTTC.

This clonotype was recorded at least ten times. The V and J genes are TRBV4-1 and TRBJ2-7, with D unclear. The CDR3 consists of 17 residues. CDR1 and CDR2 from the germline V gene are MGHRA and YSYEKL. Trimming removed 0 bases at V and 2 bases at J, with 17 bases between. The CDR3 nucleotides read TGCGCCAGCAGCCAAGAGCCAGCCCCCTCCCCCACCTACGAGCAGTACTTC. As protein: CASSQEPAPSPTYEQYF.

In this sample, this clonotype turned up a few times. This chain links TRBV29-1 with TRBJ1-1, with unresolved D. The CDR3 is 13 amino acids. Trimming took off 1 base at V and 3 bases at J, with 9 bases between the two ends. The V gene's germline CDR1 is SQVTM and CDR2 ANQGSEA. CDR3 sequence (DNA): TGCAGCGTTGAAGGGGGTCCGGACACTGAAGCTTTCTTT. This translates into CSVEGGPDTEAFF.

V is TRBV12-3 or TRBV12-4 and J is TRBJ2-2; 10 bases are shared with TRBD1. V shed 1 base and J 7 bases; nucleotides not matched to a gene: 6. The CDR3 covers 16 residues. CDR3 nucleotide sequence: TGTGCCAGCAGTTTAGGAAGACAGGGGGCGAACGGGGAGCTGTTTTTT. Translation: CASSLGRQGANGELFF.

This clonotype was counted between two and nine times. This sequence joins TRBV4-1 and TRBJ1-1; D gene uncertain. The CDR3 covers 16 residues. With 4 bases removed from V and 0 bases from J, the gap between germline ends came to 15 bases. CDR1 and CDR2 from the germline V gene are MGHRA and YSYEKL. CDR3 sequence: CASSPTGSGMNTEAFF. CDR3 in DNA: TGCGCCAGCAGCCCCACCGGGTCGGGAATGAACACTGAAGCTTTCTTT.

The chain employs TRBV20-1 and TRBJ1-2; 7 nucleotides line up with TRBD1. The CDR3 runs to 16 residues. Germline CDR1 and CDR2: DFQATT and SNEGSKA (reference sequence). V lost 3 bases and J lost 6; bases outside the gene matches: 16. CDR3: CSARRDSLNVKDGYTF. CDR3 in DNA: TGCAGTGCTAGGAGGGACAGCCTGAACGTTAAGGATGGCTACACCTTC.

At least ten counts were recorded for this clonotype. V usage is TRBV29-1 and J usage is TRBJ2-7; no firm D call. The V gene's germline CDR1 is SQVTM and CDR2 ANQGSEA. CDR3 size: 10 residues. V dropped 5 bases and J dropped 2 bases, with 4 bases sitting between them. The CDR3 DNA reads as TGCAGCGTTTTTACCTACGAGCAGTACTTC. It specifies CSVFTYEQYF.

V is TRBV20-1 and J is TRBJ1-5, with TRBD1 matching over 7 bases. After removal of 0 bases from V and 5 bases from J, the junction contained 10 bases not matched to a gene. This CDR3 is 16 amino acids long. Germline V gene lookup returns CDR1 DFQATT and CDR2 SNEGSKA (reference sequence). The DNA of the CDR3 is TGCAGTGCTAGAGACGTGGACACAGGGGAGTATCAGCCCCAGCATTTT. This encodes CSARDVDTGEYQPQHF.

The chain joins TRBV19 to TRBJ2-3; 14 bases line up with TRBD2. The length of the CDR3 is 15 residues. V shed 7 bases and J 3 bases; nucleotides not matched to a gene: 3. The V gene's germline CDR1 is LNHDA and CDR2 SQIVND (reference sequence). CDR3 in DNA: TGTGCCAGTACCGGGACTAGCGGGAGAACAGATACGCAGTATTTT. Its translation: CASTGTSGRTDTQYF.

The chain employs TRBV4-3 and TRBJ2-1; no definite D call. Germline CDR1 and CDR2: LGHNA and YSLEER. V lost 0 bases and J lost 7, with 19 bases in between. The CDR3 contains 17 residues. The CDR3 region has the DNA TGCGCCAGCAGCCAAGATCGAGGCCTCATCTCTGGAAATGAGCAGTTCTTC. Its translation: CASSQDRGLISGNEQFF.

This clonotype was detected a few times. The CDR3 reads CASSIGTSGGGTQYF. The CDR3 DNA sequence: TGTGCCAGTAGTATCGGGACTAGCGGTGGAGGGACCCAGTACTTC. This chain links TRBV19 with TRBJ2-5; 11 positions agree with TRBD2. The CDR3 spans 15 residues. The V and J ends lost 3 bases and 7 bases, in that order; junction bases with no gene match: 7. Per germline, CDR1 LNHDA and CDR2 SQIVND (reference sequence).

The V and J genes are TRBV5-1 and TRBJ2-3; TRBD2 matches at 7 bases. CDR1 is SGHRS, CDR2 YFSETQ, per germline. Germline trimming cut 6 bases from V and 2 bases from J; bases unmatched to any gene: 3. This CDR3 comprises 13 residues. CDR3 residues: CASTGRNTDTQYF. In nucleotides, the CDR3 is TGCGCCAGCACCGGGAGGAACACAGATACGCAGTATTTT.

The V and J genes are TRBV5-1 and TRBJ2-2; D unresolved. Looked up from germline, CDR1 is SGHRS and CDR2 is YFSETQ. V was cut by 0 bases and J by 7 bases, with 7 bases left in between. This CDR3 has 13 residues. CDR3 sequence reads: CASSLEGIGELFF. CDR3 bases: TGCGCCAGCAGCTTGGAAGGGATCGGGGAGCTGTTTTTT.

For this clonotype: A much larger clone sits a single nucleotide away, making a read error possible. This rearrangement joins TRBV9 to TRBJ2-3; 7 nucleotides agree with TRBD2. Germline assignment: CDR1 SGDLS and CDR2 YYNGEE. Trimming took 4 bases from V and 4 from J; bases not matched to a gene: 12. The CDR3 runs 16 residues. CDR3 in DNA: TGTGCCAGCAGCCCCAGGACTAGAGGGAGCCCAGATACGCAGTATTTT. It translates to CASSPRTRGSPDTQYF.

This clonotype showed up many times. The chain links TRBV9 to TRBJ1-4, with D possibly matching TRBD1 (5 bases). V lost 0 bases, J lost 7 bases, and 10 bases lay in between. The germline CDR1 and CDR2 sequences are SGDLS and YYNGEE. The CDR3 loop spans 14 amino acids. The CDR3 loop reads CASSVEGLGEKLFF. The CDR3 DNA is TGTGCCAGCAGCGTAGAGGGACTAGGTGAAAAACTGTTTTTT.

The table lists this clonotype with many counts. The chain links TRBV3-1 to TRBJ2-1; 8 bases line up with TRBD1. V lost 1 base, J lost 8 bases, and 7 bases stayed unmatched. The length of the CDR3 is 15 residues. CDR1 is LGHDT, CDR2 YNNKEL, per germline (reference sequence). The CDR3 region has the DNA TGTGCCAGCAGCCAAGGGACAGGGCTCGTCCATGAGCAGTTCTTC. Translating gives CASSQGTGLVHEQFF.

This clonotype has a single count. The V gene is TRBV6-1, the J gene TRBJ2-3; 8 nucleotides line up with TRBD2. Germline CDR1 is MNHNS and CDR2 is SASEGT. This CDR3 has 13 amino acids. After removal of 7 bases from V and 6 bases from J, the junction contained 6 bases not matched to a gene. The CDR3 loop reads CASTSGSGDTQYF. The CDR3 bases are TGTGCCAGCACCAGCGGGAGCGGCGATACGCAGTATTTT.

This clonotype was seen a handful of times. The genes are TRBV6-5 and TRBJ2-3; 8 bases match TRBD2. This CDR3 is 16 amino acids long. Germline V lookup: CDR1 MNHEY, CDR2 SVGAGI. After removal of 2 bases from V and 1 base from J, the junction contained 5 bases not matched to a gene. The CDR3 here is CASSYTAGGGTDTQYF. The CDR3 DNA reads as TGTGCCAGCAGTTACACGGCGGGAGGAGGCACAGATACGCAGTATTTT.

The V call is TRBV7-2, the J call TRBJ2-1; D gene unclear. CDR1 and CDR2 from the germline V gene are SGHTA and FQGNSA. The CDR3 consists of 15 residues. The V end was cut by 5 bases, the J end by 6 bases, with 17 bases between. CDR3 region: CASSLNSGPGNEQFF. CDR3 DNA: TGTGCCAGCAGCCTGAACAGTGGGCCGGGCAATGAGCAGTTCTTC.

This clonotype was observed a handful of times. The genes are TRBV12-3 or TRBV12-4 and TRBJ2-7; D possibly matches TRBD1 or TRBD2 (7 bases each). The CDR3 has 15 residues. V shed 4 bases and J shed 5 bases, with 18 bases lying between them. The DNA for the CDR3 is TGTGCCAGCAGTTCGGGATACAGGGGAGGGAACGAGCAGTACTTC. Translated, it gives CASSSGYRGGNEQYF.

In this sample, this clonotype turned up a few times. The V gene is TRBV20-1, the J gene TRBJ2-7, with D perhaps TRBD2 (6 bases). CDR1 and CDR2 from the germline V gene are DFQATT and SNEGSKA (reference sequence). The CDR3 runs 17 residues. Trimming cost V 5 bases and J 3 bases, with 26 bases left between them. CDR3 sequence: CSAPIISDYLFFYEQYF. CDR3 DNA: TGCAGTGCTCCGATCATATCGGACTACCTATTCTTCTACGAGCAGTACTTC.

The chain carries TRBV5-1 and TRBJ2-3; D unresolved. This CDR3 has 15 amino acids. Trimming removed 2 bases from V and 2 bases from J, with 12 bases in between. CDR1 SGHRS and CDR2 YFSETQ come from the germline V gene. The CDR3: CASSLGWAPTDTQYF. The CDR3 coding sequence is TGCGCCAGCAGCTTAGGTTGGGCCCCCACAGATACGCAGTATTTT.

This clonotype was observed a handful of times. The J gene is TRBJ2-7, the V gene TRBV2, with 8 nucleotides matching TRBD2. Germline CDR1 SNHLY, CDR2 FYNNEI. The CDR3 consists of 17 residues. With 3 bases clipped from V and 2 bases from J, the junction kept 12 bases outside the gene matches. In nucleotides, the CDR3 is TGTGCCAGCAGTGACCGAAGTGGTAGCGGGAATACCTACGAGCAGTACTTC. Protein: CASSDRSGSGNTYEQYF. The complete variable domain, with remaining parts taken from reference TRBV2 and TRBJ2-7, reads EPEVTQTPSHQVTQMGQEVILRCVPISNHLYFYWYRQILGQKVEFLVSFYNNEISEKSEIFDDQFSVERPDGSNFTLKIRSTKLEDSAMYFCASSDRSGSGNTYEQYFGPGTRLTVT.

J is TRBJ2-2 and V is TRBV11-2, with 7 positions matching TRBD1. V trimming: 1 base; J trimming: 3 bases; junction bases outside the gene matches: 5. The CDR3 spans 16 residues. CDR1 and CDR2 from the germline V gene are SGHAT and FQNNGV. This CDR3 is CASSLVLTGYTGELFF. As DNA, the CDR3 is TGTGCCAGCAGCTTAGTATTGACAGGGTACACCGGGGAGCTGTTTTTT.

This clonotype was seen at least ten times. The genes are TRBV29-1 and TRBJ2-7, with D unresolved. The CDR3 consists of 12 residues. The germline gives CDR1 SQVTM, CDR2 ANQGSEA. With 1 base removed from V and 1 base from J, the gap between germline ends came to 5 bases. In DNA form, the CDR3 reads TGCAGCGTTGAAGGGGCATCCTACGAGCAGTACTTC. It codes for CSVEGASYEQYF.

The chain carries TRBV18 and TRBJ2-1; 8 positions agree with TRBD2. The V segment lost 4 bases and the J segment 2 bases; nucleotides outside the gene matches: 4. The CDR3 consists of 15 residues. Germline V gene lookup returns CDR1 KGHSH and CDR2 LQKENI. CDR3 amino acids: CASSLTSGPYNEQFF. In DNA, the CDR3 is TGTGCCAGCTCACTAACTAGCGGTCCCTACAATGAGCAGTTCTTC.

This clonotype occurred a few times. The genes are TRBV27 and TRBJ2-6; 8 bases match TRBD1. V shed 5 bases, J shed 0 bases, and the junction held 12 bases outside the gene matches. The germline V gene encodes CDR1 MNHEY and CDR2 SMNVEV (reference sequence). The CDR3 is 19 residues long. The CDR3 sequence: CASSITPGGLSSGANVLTF. The CDR3 DNA reads TGTGCCAGCAGTATAACCCCAGGGGGCCTGAGCTCTGGGGCCAACGTCCTGACTTTC.

This clonotype has only a few counts. The gene calls are TRBV27 and TRBJ2-7; 7 positions agree with TRBD1. The CDR3 extends over 14 amino acids. V lost 5 bases, J lost 5 bases, and 9 bases stayed unmatched. The germline CDR1 and CDR2 sequences are MNHEY and SMNVEV (reference sequence). The CDR3 nucleotides are TGTGCCAGCAGTGCCTATGGACAGGTAAACGAGCAGTACTTC. Amino acid sequence: CASSAYGQVNEQYF.